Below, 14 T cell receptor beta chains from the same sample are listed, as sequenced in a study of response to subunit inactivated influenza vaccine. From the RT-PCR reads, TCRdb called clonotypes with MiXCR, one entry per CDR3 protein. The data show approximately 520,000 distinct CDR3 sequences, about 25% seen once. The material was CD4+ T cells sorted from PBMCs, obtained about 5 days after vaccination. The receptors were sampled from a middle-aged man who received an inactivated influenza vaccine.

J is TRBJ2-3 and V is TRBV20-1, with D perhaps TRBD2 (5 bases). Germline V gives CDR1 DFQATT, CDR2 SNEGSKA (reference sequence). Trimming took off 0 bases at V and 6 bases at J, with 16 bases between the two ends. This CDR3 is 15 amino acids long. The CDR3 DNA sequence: TGCAGTGCTAGAGATTCCCCCGCCGGGATGGATACGCAGTATTTT. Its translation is CSARDSPAGMDTQYF.

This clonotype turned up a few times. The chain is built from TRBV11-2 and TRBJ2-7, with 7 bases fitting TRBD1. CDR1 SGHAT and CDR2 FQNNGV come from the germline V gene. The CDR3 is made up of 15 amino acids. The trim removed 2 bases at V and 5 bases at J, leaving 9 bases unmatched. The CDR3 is CASSLRRQGGNEQYF. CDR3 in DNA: TGTGCCAGCAGCTTACGACGACAGGGTGGAAACGAGCAGTACTTC.

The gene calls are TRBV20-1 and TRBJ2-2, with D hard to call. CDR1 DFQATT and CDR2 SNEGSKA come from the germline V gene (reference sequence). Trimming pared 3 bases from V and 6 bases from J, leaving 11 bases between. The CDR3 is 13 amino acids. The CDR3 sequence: CSASPRFPGELFF. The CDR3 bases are TGCAGTGCTAGCCCCCGGTTTCCCGGGGAGCTGTTTTTT.

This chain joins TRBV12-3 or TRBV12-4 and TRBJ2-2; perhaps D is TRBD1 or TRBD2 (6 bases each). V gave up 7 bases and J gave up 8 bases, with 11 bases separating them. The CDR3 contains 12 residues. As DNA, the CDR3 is TGTGCCAGCAACGAGGGGGGTGGGGAGCTGTTTTTT. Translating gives CASNEGGGELFF.

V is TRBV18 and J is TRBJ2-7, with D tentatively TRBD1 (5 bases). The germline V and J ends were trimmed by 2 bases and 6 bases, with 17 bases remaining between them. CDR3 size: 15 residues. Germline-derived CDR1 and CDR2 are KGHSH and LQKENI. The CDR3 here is CASSPKVQGSPEQYF. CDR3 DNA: TGTGCCAGCTCACCAAAGGTGCAGGGCTCACCCGAGCAGTACTTC.

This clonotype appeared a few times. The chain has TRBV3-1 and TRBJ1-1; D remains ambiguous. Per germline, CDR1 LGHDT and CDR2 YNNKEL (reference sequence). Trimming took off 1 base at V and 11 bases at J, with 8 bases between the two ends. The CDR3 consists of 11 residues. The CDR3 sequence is CASSQGNLAFF. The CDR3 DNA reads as TGTGCCAGCAGCCAAGGGAATCTGGCTTTCTTT.

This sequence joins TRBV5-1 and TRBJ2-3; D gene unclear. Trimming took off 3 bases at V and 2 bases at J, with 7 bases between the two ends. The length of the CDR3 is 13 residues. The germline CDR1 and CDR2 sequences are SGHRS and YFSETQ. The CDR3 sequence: CASSYGPTDTQYF. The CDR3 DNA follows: TGCGCCAGCAGCTACGGACCCACAGATACGCAGTATTTT. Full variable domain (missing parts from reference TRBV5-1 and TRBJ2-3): KAGVTQTPRYLIKTRGQQVTLSCSPISGHRSVSWYQQTPGQGLQFLFEYFSETQRNKGNFPGRFSGRQFSNSRSEMNVSTLELGDSALYLCASSYGPTDTQYFGPGTRLTVL.

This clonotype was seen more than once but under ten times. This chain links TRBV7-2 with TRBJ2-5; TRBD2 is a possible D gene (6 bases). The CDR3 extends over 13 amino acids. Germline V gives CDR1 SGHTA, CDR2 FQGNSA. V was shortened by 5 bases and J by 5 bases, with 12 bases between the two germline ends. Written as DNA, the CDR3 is TGTGCCAGCAGCCCGACTAGTTGGGAGACCCAGTACTTC. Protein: CASSPTSWETQYF.

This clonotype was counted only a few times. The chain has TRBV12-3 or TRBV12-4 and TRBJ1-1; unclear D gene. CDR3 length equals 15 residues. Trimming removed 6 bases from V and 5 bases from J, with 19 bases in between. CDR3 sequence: CASRLFADGGTEAFF. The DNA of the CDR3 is TGTGCCAGCAGACTCTTTGCTGATGGTGGAACTGAAGCTTTCTTT.

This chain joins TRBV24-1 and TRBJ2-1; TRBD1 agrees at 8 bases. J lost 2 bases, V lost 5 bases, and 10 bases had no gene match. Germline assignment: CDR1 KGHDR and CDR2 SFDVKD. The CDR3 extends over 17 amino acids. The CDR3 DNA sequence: TGTGCCACCAGTGCCCCCGGGCAGGGGGCGACCTACAATGAGCAGTTCTTC. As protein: CATSAPGQGATYNEQFF.

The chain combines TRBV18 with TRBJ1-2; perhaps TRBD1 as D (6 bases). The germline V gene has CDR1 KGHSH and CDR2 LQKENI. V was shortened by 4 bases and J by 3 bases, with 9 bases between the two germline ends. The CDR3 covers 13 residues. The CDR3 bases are TGTGCCAGCTCACAGGGGGGCTACTATGGCTACACCTTC. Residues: CASSQGGYYGYTF.

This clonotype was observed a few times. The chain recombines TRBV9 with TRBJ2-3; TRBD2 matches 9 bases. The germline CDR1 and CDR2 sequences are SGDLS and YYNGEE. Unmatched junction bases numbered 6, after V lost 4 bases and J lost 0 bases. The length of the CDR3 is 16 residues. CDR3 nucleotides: TGTGCCAGCAGCATCGGGACTAGCAGTAGCACAGATACGCAGTATTTT. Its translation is CASSIGTSSSTDTQYF.

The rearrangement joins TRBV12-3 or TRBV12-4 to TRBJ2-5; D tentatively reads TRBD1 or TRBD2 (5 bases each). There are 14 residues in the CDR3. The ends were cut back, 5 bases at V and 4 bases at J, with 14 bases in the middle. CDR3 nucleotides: TGTGCCAGCAGTGGGACGCTCGCAGGAGAGACCCAGTACTTC. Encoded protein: CASSGTLAGETQYF.

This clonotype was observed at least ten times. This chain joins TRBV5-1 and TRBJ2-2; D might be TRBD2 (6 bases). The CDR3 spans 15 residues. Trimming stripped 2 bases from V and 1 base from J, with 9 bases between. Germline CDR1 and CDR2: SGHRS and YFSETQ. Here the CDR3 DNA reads TGCGCCAGCAGCTTTAGCGGACGGAACACCGGGGAGCTGTTTTTT. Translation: CASSFSGRNTGELFF.